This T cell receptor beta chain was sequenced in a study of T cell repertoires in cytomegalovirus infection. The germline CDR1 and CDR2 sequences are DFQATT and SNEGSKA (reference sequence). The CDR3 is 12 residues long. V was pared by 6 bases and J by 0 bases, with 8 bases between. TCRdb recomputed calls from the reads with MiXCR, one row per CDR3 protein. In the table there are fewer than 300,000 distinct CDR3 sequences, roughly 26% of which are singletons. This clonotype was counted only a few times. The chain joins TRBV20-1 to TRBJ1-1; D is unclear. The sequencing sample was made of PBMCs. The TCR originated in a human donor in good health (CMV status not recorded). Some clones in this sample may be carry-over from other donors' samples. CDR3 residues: CSASDVNTEAFF. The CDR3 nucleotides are TGCAGTGCCTCAGACGTGAACACTGAAGCTTTCTTT.